Listed here are 11 T cell receptor beta chains from one sample, sequenced in a study of naive and memory T cell subsets. An equimolar mix of two oligonucleotides served as the beta constant-region primer for TRBC1 and TRBC2. Ligated cDNA was amplified by four rounds of PCR with nested alpha and beta constant-region primers and SP2. MiXCR, applied by TCRdb to the UMI-ligation and nested PCR reads, yields one record per CDR3 protein. The sample holds around 130,000 distinct CDR3 sequences, just over 35% seen once. The sample taken for sequencing was central memory CD4+ T cells from blood. The receptor set was obtained from a human donor in good health.

The chain has TRBV28 and TRBJ1-5; 8 bases are a match to TRBD1. V gave up 7 bases and J gave up 1 base; unmatched junction bases: 12. CDR1 is MDHEN and CDR2 is SYDVKM in the germline V gene. The CDR3 has 17 amino acids. CDR3 amino acids: CASTIFLDRGSNQPQHF. The CDR3 DNA is TGTGCCAGCACCATCTTCTTAGACAGGGGAAGCAATCAGCCCCAGCATTTT.

This chain connects TRBV6-1 to TRBJ1-1; 7 positions agree with TRBD1. The trim removed 2 bases at V and 1 base at J, leaving 7 bases unmatched. Germline V gene data show CDR1 as MNHNS and CDR2 as SASEGT. The CDR3 is 16 amino acids. CDR3 sequence: CASSEPGQVGNTEAFF. The CDR3 DNA is TGTGCCAGCAGTGAACCCGGACAGGTTGGGAACACTGAAGCTTTCTTT.

This clonotype was seen many times. The chain combines TRBV28 with TRBJ2-3; D unclear. V lost 6 bases and J 6 bases, leaving 7 bases between the germline ends. The CDR3 spans 11 residues. CDR1 and CDR2 from the germline V gene are MDHEN and SYDVKM. CDR3 amino acids: CASRGQDTQYF. DNA for the CDR3: TGTGCCAGCAGAGGTCAGGATACGCAGTATTTT.

This clonotype turned up a few times. This chain connects TRBV6-2 or TRBV6-3 to TRBJ2-5; 11 bases agree with TRBD1. The CDR3 extends over 15 amino acids. Germline-derived CDR1 and CDR2 are MNHEY and SVGEGT. The ends lost 6 bases at V and 3 bases at J; junction bases unmatched: 6. CDR3 loop: CASRGQGAGEETQYF. The CDR3 DNA reads as TGTGCCAGCAGAGGACAGGGGGCGGGAGAAGAGACCCAGTACTTC.

This clonotype was picked up a small number of times. The V gene is TRBV7-9, the J gene TRBJ2-1; 8 nucleotides line up with TRBD1. Germline CDR1 and CDR2: SEHNR and FQNEAQ (reference sequence). There are 15 residues in the CDR3. Trimming removed 4 bases from V and 4 bases from J; junction bases left unmatched: 6. CDR3 bases: TGTGCCAGCAGCTCGGGACAGGTAACTTACAATGAGCAGTTCTTC. This codes for CASSSGQVTYNEQFF.

The chain is built from TRBV29-1 and TRBJ2-2; TRBD1 matches at 7 bases. Per the germline V gene, CDR1 is SQVTM and CDR2 is ANQGSEA. The CDR3 has 15 amino acids. V lost 6 bases to trimming and J lost 3 bases; unmatched junction nucleotides: 10. CDR3 coding DNA: TGCAGCGTCGCGCCGGGACAGTCATACACCGGGGAGCTGTTTTTT. Encoded protein: CSVAPGQSYTGELFF.

This clonotype was counted only a few times. This chain connects TRBV7-3 to TRBJ2-7; 9 positions match TRBD2. Germline V gene data show CDR1 as SGHTA and CDR2 as FQGTGA. This CDR3 is built from 14 residues. J was trimmed by 6 bases and V by 2 bases; bases with no gene match: 5. The CDR3 region has the DNA TGTGCCAGCAGCTTAGCTAGCGGGAAGTCCGAGCAGTACTTC. Its protein is CASSLASGKSEQYF.

V and J are TRBV29-1 and TRBJ2-3; perhaps TRBD2 as D (5 bases). V lost 1 base and J lost 0, with 17 bases in between. Germline CDR1 reads SQVTM; CDR2 reads ANQGSEA. The CDR3 sequence is 17 residues long. The CDR3 here is CSVEGGPGSPSTDTQYF. In DNA form, the CDR3 reads TGCAGCGTTGAAGGAGGTCCGGGATCCCCTAGCACAGATACGCAGTATTTT.

This clonotype was detected only a few times. The V call is TRBV27, the J call TRBJ2-7; tentative D call: TRBD2 (6 bases). Germline values: CDR1 MNHEY, CDR2 SMNVEV (reference sequence). V gave up 3 bases and J gave up 1 base, with 22 bases separating them. The CDR3 totals 18 residues. The CDR3 region is CASSFLVRGRMGSYEQYF. CDR3 nucleotide sequence: TGTGCCAGCAGTTTTCTAGTTCGGGGGAGAATGGGGTCCTACGAGCAGTACTTC.

This clonotype occurred a few times. The chain joins TRBV5-5 to TRBJ2-1; D gene unclear. The CDR3 covers 14 residues. Trimming left V 6 bases short and J 6 bases short, with 16 bases between. Germline lookup yields CDR1 SGHKS and CDR2 YYEKEE (reference sequence). CDR3 bases: TGTGCCAGCACCCGCGAACTATTGAGCAATGAGCAGTTCTTC. Translated, it gives CASTRELLSNEQFF.

The rearrangement links TRBV28 to TRBJ2-2; possibly TRBD1 or TRBD2 for D (5 bases each). Trimming removed 1 base from V and 1 base from J, with 7 bases in between. CDR3 size: 15 residues. Looked up from germline, CDR1 is MDHEN and CDR2 is SYDVKM. The CDR3 spells CASSLLGRNTGELFF. CDR3 sequence (DNA): TGTGCCAGCAGTTTATTGGGACGGAACACCGGGGAGCTGTTTTTT. The entire variable domain, with the rest obtained from reference TRBV28 and TRBJ2-2, is as follows: DVKVTQSSRYLVKRTGEKVFLECVQDMDHENMFWYRQDPGLGLRLIYFSYDVKMKEKGDIPEGYSVSREKKERFSLILESASTNQTSMYLCASSLLGRNTGELFFGEGSRLTVL.